The 4 T cell receptor beta chains presented below share a single source sample, sequenced in a study of CD8 T cells in ankylosing spondylitis. TCRdb re-called the 5' RACE reads with MiXCR, one entry per CDR3 protein. The data hold 150,000 to 200,000 distinct CDR3 sequences, with over 10% observed a single time. The sample taken for sequencing was blood, either unsorted or a sorted T cell fraction (not recorded which). The receptors stem from a female donor with ankylosing spondylitis or in good health (not recorded which).

This rearrangement joins TRBV23-1 to TRBJ2-2; D might be TRBD2 (6 bases). TRBV23-1 is labeled an ORF, and its function is uncertain. Deletions cut 0 bases from V and 1 base from J, with 24 bases between. The CDR3 runs 21 residues. Here the CDR3 reads CASSQSMGEAPHYQNTGELFF. The DNA for the CDR3 is TGCGCCAGCAGTCAATCGATGGGGGAGGCTCCCCACTACCAGAACACCGGGGAGCTGTTTTTT.

This clonotype was seen only a few times. V and J are TRBV2 and TRBJ2-1; no clear D gene. CDR1 SNHLY and CDR2 FYNNEI come from the germline V gene. V was pared by 1 base and J by 5 bases, with 6 bases between. The CDR3 runs to 13 residues. This chain's CDR3 is CASSEDFHNEQFF. CDR3 nucleotide sequence: TGTGCCAGCAGTGAAGACTTCCACAATGAGCAGTTCTTC.

A few counts support this clonotype. The chain uses TRBV7-9 and TRBJ2-3; D not resolved. CDR1 SEHNR and CDR2 FQNEAQ come from the germline V gene (reference sequence). The V end was cut by 5 bases, the J end by 5 bases, with 11 bases between. The CDR3 is 13 amino acids. The CDR3 spells CASSLERIDTQYF. The DNA of the CDR3 is TGTGCCAGCAGCCTAGAGAGGATAGATACGCAGTATTTT.

There are many counts of this clonotype. The rearrangement joins TRBV29-1 to TRBJ1-1, with no clear D. CDR3 size: 13 residues. V was cut by 3 bases and J by 1 base, with 9 bases left in between. CDR1 and CDR2 from the germline V gene are SQVTM and ANQGSEA. CDR3 residues: CSVDPGANTEAFF. The CDR3, as DNA: TGCAGCGTTGATCCCGGAGCGAACACTGAAGCTTTCTTT.